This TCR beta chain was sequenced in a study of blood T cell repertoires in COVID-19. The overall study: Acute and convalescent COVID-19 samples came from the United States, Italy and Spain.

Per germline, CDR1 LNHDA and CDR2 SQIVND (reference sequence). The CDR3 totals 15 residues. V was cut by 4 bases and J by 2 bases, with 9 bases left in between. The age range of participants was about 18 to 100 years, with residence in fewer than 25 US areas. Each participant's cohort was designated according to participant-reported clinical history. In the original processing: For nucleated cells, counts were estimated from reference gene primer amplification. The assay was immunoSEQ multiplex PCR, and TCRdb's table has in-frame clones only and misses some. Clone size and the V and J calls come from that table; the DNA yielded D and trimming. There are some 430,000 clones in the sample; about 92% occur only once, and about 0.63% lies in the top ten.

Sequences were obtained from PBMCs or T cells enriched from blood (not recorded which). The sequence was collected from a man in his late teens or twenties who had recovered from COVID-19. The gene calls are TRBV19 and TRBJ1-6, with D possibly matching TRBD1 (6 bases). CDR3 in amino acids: CASSTGETYNSPLHF. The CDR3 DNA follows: TGTGCCAGTAGTACAGGGGAAACCTATAATTCACCCCTCCACTTT.